This paragraph reports one T cell receptor (beta chain). What it binds is unknown. Using immunoSEQ multiplex PCR, the repertoire was profiled, and TCRdb retains in-frame clones only, with some absent. The sample contains 200,000 to 300,000 clones, about 86% of which appear only once. This sample is part of a study of Tregs in tolerant kidney transplant recipients. General study points: Tregs expanded with activated donor B cells seemed most donor-specific. Few patients were studied, so findings need validation in larger groups. No direct test of biological reproducibility was done here.

The CDR3 length is 16 residues. V was trimmed by 5 bases and J by 1 base, leaving 16 bases between them. Per the germline V gene, CDR1 is SEHNR and CDR2 is FQNEAQ (reference sequence). Unstimulated Tregs (CD4+CD25+CD127-) and CD4+CD25- non-Tregs were sorted from PBMCs. The source material was CD4+ T cells from blood. The receptor was derived from a human donor in good health. J is TRBJ2-3 and V is TRBV7-9, with D unresolved. The CDR3 bases are TGTGCCAGCAGCCCGACGCTAGAGTGGGGCACAGATACGCAGTATTTT. Translating gives CASSPTLEWGTDTQYF.